Listed below are T cell receptor beta chains from one sample, sequenced in a study of T cell changes during pregnancy in multiple sclerosis. Profiling relied on immunoSEQ multiplex PCR, and the TCRdb table lists in-frame clones only, not all of them. Of 50,000 or so clones listed, roughly 91% were seen once; the top ten hold approximately 0.27%. Source: CD4+ T cells from peripheral blood mononuclear cells, taken in the second trimester of pregnancy. These receptors all come from a female donor with multiple sclerosis, enrolled in a pregnancy study. CDR3s include the opening cysteine and the closing phenylalanine or tryptophan. D genes are given only for firm matches. The size field is filled for only some rows; it gives once, few, many or a size class.

CDR3	DNA	size	V	J	D
CASSEGGGRYGNTIYF	TGTGCCAGCAGTGAGGGGGGGGGACGGTATGGAAACACCATATATTTT	once	TRBV2	TRBJ1-3	NA
CASTPGTGARGTEAFF	TGCGCCAGCACCCCCGGGACAGGGGCCCGGGGGACTGAAGCTTTCTTT	NA	TRBV10-1	TRBJ1-1	TRBD1
CASSNSLSSGNTIYF	TGTGCCAGCAGTAACTCACTGAGCTCTGGAAACACCATATATTTT	NA	TRBV6-5	TRBJ1-3	NA
CASSSTGQGDYGYTF	TGCGCCAGCAGCTCCACGGGACAGGGGGACTATGGCTACACCTTC	NA	TRBV5-1	TRBJ1-2	TRBD1
CASSVGGGVEKLFF	TGTGCCAGCAGCGTAGGGGGGGGCGTGGAAAAACTGTTTTTT	NA	TRBV9	TRBJ1-4	NA
CASSIGGGLASYEQYF	TGTGCCAGCAGCATCGGGGGGGGGCTCGCCTCCTACGAGCAGTACTTC	once	TRBV7-9	TRBJ2-7	TRBD2
CASSDGGTNEKLFF	TGCGCCAGCAGTGACGGGGGAACTAATGAAAAACTGTTTTTT	NA	TRBV10-1	TRBJ1-4	NA
CASRQGTNYGYTF	TGTGCCAGCAGACAGGGGACAAACTATGGCTACACCTTC	NA	TRBV19	TRBJ1-2	TRBD1
CASSLGSNVLTF	TGTGCCAGCAGTCTTGGGAGCAACGTCCTGACTTTC	NA	TRBV6-4	TRBJ2-6	NA
CASSRLGVQETQYF	TGTGCCAGCAGTCGACTAGGAGTTCAAGAGACCCAGTACTTC	NA	TRBV6-1	TRBJ2-5	NA
CASSLERGVSYEQYF	TGTGCCAGCAGCTTAGAACGGGGGGTCTCCTACGAGCAGTACTTC	NA	TRBV7-6	TRBJ2-7	TRBD2
CASGRTNEKLFF	TGTGCCTCAGGGAGGACTAATGAAAAACTGTTTTTT	NA	TRBV19	TRBJ1-4	NA
CASSQGRTSGNEQFF	TGCGCCAGCAGCCAAGGGAGAACTAGCGGGAATGAGCAGTTCTTC	NA	TRBV4-1	TRBJ2-1	TRBD2
CASNTLGQSLNQPQHF	TGTGCCAGTAACACACTGGGACAGTCGCTCAATCAGCCCCAGCATTTT	NA	TRBV19	TRBJ1-5	TRBD1
CASSLVLGRTTEAFF	TGCGCCAGCAGCTTGGTGTTGGGGAGGACCACTGAAGCTTTCTTT	NA	TRBV5-1	TRBJ1-1	NA
CASSPQGYQSSYEQYF	TGTGCCAGCAGCCCACAGGGGTATCAAAGCTCCTACGAGCAGTACTTC	NA	TRBV13	TRBJ2-7	TRBD1
CASRDTVVPKLFF	TGTGCCAGCAGGGACACCGTGGTCCCTAAACTGTTTTTT	once	TRBV6-1	TRBJ1-4	NA
CASSLSRNTEAFF	TGTGCCAGCAGCTTATCCAGGAACACTGAAGCTTTCTTT	NA	TRBV11-2	TRBJ1-1	NA
CATTREGSNEKLFF	TGTGCCACCACTAGAGAGGGTTCTAATGAAAAACTGTTTTTT	NA	TRBV2	TRBJ1-4	NA
CASSARNTEAFF	TGTGCCAGTAGTGCGAGGAACACTGAAGCTTTCTTT	NA	TRBV19	TRBJ1-1	NA
CASSPVGGTEAFF	TGTGCCAGCAGCCCGGTCGGAGGGACTGAAGCTTTCTTT	NA	TRBV11-3	TRBJ1-1	NA
CASRLSGAGTQYF	TGTGCCAGCAGGCTTTCCGGAGCGGGTACGCAGTATTTT	NA	TRBV6-1	TRBJ2-3	NA
CAISERPAGFAF	TGTGCCATCAGTGAACGTCCGGCGGGTTTCGCCTTC	NA	TRBV10-3	TRBJ1-2	NA
CASSWVPGQGNEQYF	TGTGCCAGCAGCTGGGTTCCGGGACAGGGGAACGAGCAGTACTTC	NA	TRBV5-6	TRBJ2-7	TRBD1
CASSPQSQGLNGYTF	TGTGCCAGCTCACCCCAATCACAGGGGTTAAATGGCTACACCTTC	NA	TRBV18	TRBJ1-2	TRBD1
CASSLATGNTDTQYF	TGTGCCAGCAGCTTAGCAACGGGGAACACAGATACGCAGTATTTT	NA	TRBV7-9	TRBJ2-3	NA
CASSPGQGTDTQYF	TGCGCCAGCAGCCCCGGACAGGGGACAGATACGCAGTATTTT	NA	TRBV5-1	TRBJ2-3	TRBD1
CASSPNTGTGEDEQYF	TGCGCCAGCAGCCCTAACACCGGGACAGGGGAAGACGAGCAGTACTTC	NA	TRBV5-1	TRBJ2-7	TRBD1
CASSSQGNTIYF	TGCGCCAGCAGCTCCCAGGGAAACACCATATATTTT	NA	TRBV10-1	TRBJ1-3	NA
CASSLRETQYF	TGTGCCAGCAGCTTACGGGAGACCCAGTACTTC	NA	TRBV11-2	TRBJ2-5	NA
CASSLGGQGQETQYF	TGCGCCAGCAGCTTGGGGGGACAGGGGCAAGAGACCCAGTACTTC	NA	TRBV5-1	TRBJ2-5	TRBD1
CASSSRTGLYQPQHF	TGTGCCAGCAGTTCGCGGACAGGCCTATATCAGCCCCAGCATTTT	NA	TRBV28	TRBJ1-5	TRBD1
CASSLLQVQNEQFF	TGCGCCAGCAGCTTGTTACAGGTGCAGAATGAGCAGTTCTTC	NA	TRBV5-1	TRBJ2-1	NA
CASSVGHRQANTEAFF	TGTGCCAGCAGCGTGGGGCATCGACAGGCTAACACTGAAGCTTTCTTT	few	TRBV9	TRBJ1-1	NA
CASSPVQNTGELFF	TGTGCCAGCTCACCAGTCCAGAACACCGGGGAGCTGTTTTTT	NA	TRBV18	TRBJ2-2	NA
CSAVSTSSTAGYTF	TGCAGCGCTGTTTCTACTTCTAGTACGGCTGGCTACACCTTC	NA	TRBV29-1	TRBJ1-2	NA
CASSLGRRPGDSPLHF	TGCGCCAGCAGCTTGGGAAGGAGGCCTGGGGATTCACCCCTCCACTTT	NA	TRBV5-1	TRBJ1-6	NA
CASTSRQGEAFF	TGTGCCAGCACGTCCCGACAGGGTGAAGCTTTCTTT	NA	TRBV9	TRBJ1-1	TRBD1
CATSSAGTGAGPQHF	TGTGCCACCAGCAGCGCCGGGACAGGTGCTGGGCCCCAGCATTTT	NA	TRBV15	TRBJ1-5	TRBD1
CSVEVGGHNEQFF	TGCAGCGTTGAGGTGGGGGGGCACAATGAGCAGTTCTTC	NA	TRBV29-1	TRBJ2-1	NA
CASSFESRYEQYF	TGTGCCAGCAGCTTCGAGTCCCGCTACGAGCAGTACTTC	NA	TRBV7-8	TRBJ2-7	NA
CASNYGQGKETQYF	TGCGCCAGCAACTACGGACAGGGGAAGGAGACCCAGTACTTC	NA	TRBV5-1	TRBJ2-5	TRBD1
CASSRDRDTEAFF	TGTGCCAGCTCCCGGGACAGGGACACTGAAGCTTTCTTT	NA	TRBV6-4	TRBJ1-1	TRBD1
CASSMGGTSGAVGETQYF	TGTGCCAGTAGTATGGGGGGGACTAGCGGGGCGGTGGGAGAGACCCAGTACTTC	NA	TRBV19	TRBJ2-5	TRBD2
CASSFGQGAKSNTEAFF	TGCGCCAGCAGCTTCGGACAGGGGGCGAAATCGAACACTGAAGCTTTCTTT	NA	TRBV5-1	TRBJ1-1	TRBD1
CASSSGDRLTYEQYF	TGTGCCAGCAGTTCCGGGGACAGGCTTACCTACGAGCAGTACTTC	NA	TRBV7-9	TRBJ2-7	TRBD1
CASSLVLVGGADTQYF	TGTGCCAGCAGCTTAGTATTAGTAGGGGGCGCAGATACGCAGTATTTT	NA	TRBV7-6	TRBJ2-3	TRBD1
CASSLTDSKETQYF	TGTGCCAGCAGCTTAACCGACAGTAAAGAGACCCAGTACTTC	NA	TRBV11-2	TRBJ2-5	NA
CASKMREVTDTQYF	TGTGCCAGCAAGATGCGGGAGGTAACGGATACGCAGTATTTT	NA	TRBV6-1	TRBJ2-3	TRBD2
CASSDADWAFF	TGTGCCAGCAGTGATGCGGATTGGGCTTTCTTT	NA	TRBV6-1	TRBJ1-1	NA
CASSQGGVVEQFF	TGCGCCAGCAGCCAAGGAGGAGTAGTTGAGCAGTTCTTC	once	TRBV4-1	TRBJ2-1	NA